This TCR beta chain was documented in a study of CD8 T cells in ankylosing spondylitis. One entry per CDR3 protein, called by TCRdb with MiXCR from the 5' RACE reads. The sample includes roughly 670,000 distinct CDR3 sequences, around 17% of them seen just once. This clonotype turned up a few times. What it recognizes is unknown. Germline CDR1 SGHVS, CDR2 FQNEAQ. CDR3 size: 18 residues. V shed 1 base and J shed 0 bases, with 13 bases lying between them. Regarding the study as a whole: Disease-linked clones were CD8+ and relatively rare in peripheral blood. Fewer than 10 highly homologous variants formed a TCR beta motif that appeared characteristic of ankylosing spondylitis blood.

The V gene is TRBV7-8, the J gene TRBJ1-6, with a possible D match to TRBD1 (5 bases). Sequencing used blood, either unsorted or a sorted T cell fraction (not recorded which). The receptor was isolated from a male donor with ankylosing spondylitis. In DNA, the CDR3 is TGTGCCAGCAGCTTAGGGGAGGCGGGGCCCTCCTATAATTCACCCCTCCACTTT. This sequence encodes CASSLGEAGPSYNSPLHF.